Presented here are 32 T cell receptor beta chains from one specimen sequenced in a study of T-cell memory formation after mild COVID-19 (dated by TCRdb to 2020 to 2022). Library preparation was by 5' RACE. Sequencing was carried out with an Illumina NovaSeq 6000. TCRdb itself trimmed the public reads at Q25 with fastp, ran MiXCR and retained productive beta chains. Every entry covers one CDR3 protein and lists the most common genes and DNA from its rows. The sample records over 450,000 distinct CDR3 sequences, around 21% of which are singletons. The ten top clones hold about 12% of the sample. Source material: PBMCs or a T cell subset sorted from them (not recorded which). The receptors were gathered from an adult woman who had mild COVID-19 (a few samples of this study predate the infection). The sample titles of this study are shuffled in the database, so cell type and time point are left out; the donor was told from shared clones.

This clonotype was picked up many times. The V call is TRBV20-1, the J call TRBJ1-1; 9 bases align to TRBD1. Germline V gene sequence: CDR1 DFQATT, CDR2 SNEGSKA (reference sequence). This CDR3 has 14 residues. Germline trimming cut 3 bases from V and 3 bases from J; bases unmatched to any gene: 5. Written as DNA, the CDR3 is TGCAGTGCTAGGCCGGGGGACAGGGACACTGAAGCTTTCTTT. It translates to CSARPGDRDTEAFF.

This chain joins TRBV20-1 and TRBJ2-7; no firm D call. Trimming removed 3 bases at V and 2 bases at J, with 11 bases between. CDR1 and CDR2 (germline): DFQATT, SNEGSKA (reference sequence). The CDR3 has 13 residues. The CDR3 here is CSARGYEPYEQYF. CDR3 DNA sequence: TGCAGTGCTAGGGGCTACGAGCCCTACGAGCAGTACTTC.

The chain joins TRBV6-5 to TRBJ1-2; 9 positions agree with TRBD1. Trimming removed 4 bases from V and 8 bases from J; junction bases left unmatched: 5. This CDR3 is 13 amino acids long. Germline CDR1 reads MNHEY; CDR2 reads SVGAGI. The CDR3 is CASSFRTGVGYTF. The CDR3 DNA reads as TGTGCCAGCAGTTTCCGGACAGGGGTCGGCTACACCTTC.

This chain uses TRBV30 with TRBJ2-3; perhaps D is TRBD1 or TRBD2 (5 bases each). The CDR3 runs to 14 residues. The germline V gene encodes CDR1 GTSNPN and CDR2 SVGIG (reference sequence). The V end lost 3 bases, the J end lost 0 bases, and 10 bases lay between the germline ends. CDR3 sequence (DNA): TGTGCCTGGAGGGGGACGGTTAGCACAGATACGCAGTATTTT. Its translation is CAWRGTVSTDTQYF.

The gene calls are TRBV29-1 and TRBJ2-1, with D perhaps TRBD2 (5 bases). CDR3 length: 14 residues. The V gene's germline CDR1 is SQVTM and CDR2 ANQGSEA. V dropped 4 bases and J dropped 2 bases, with 12 bases sitting between them. The DNA of the CDR3 is TGCAGCGTTGTGCCTAGCCTTGCCTACAATGAGCAGTTCTTC. It encodes CSVVPSLAYNEQFF.

This clonotype occurred a few times. This chain links TRBV7-2 with TRBJ2-5; 11 bases agree with TRBD1. Germline CDR1 is SGHTA and CDR2 is FQGNSA. There are 16 residues in the CDR3. The V and J ends lost 3 bases and 1 base, in that order; junction bases with no gene match: 4. Here the CDR3 reads CASSFRDRGFQETQYF. The CDR3 bases are TGTGCCAGCAGCTTTCGGGACAGGGGGTTCCAAGAGACCCAGTACTTC.

This clonotype came up a few times. The gene calls are TRBV18 and TRBJ2-7, with D tentatively TRBD1 or TRBD2 (5 bases each). Trimming removed 5 bases at V and 2 bases at J, with 16 bases between. The length of the CDR3 is 15 residues. Per the germline V gene, CDR1 is KGHSH and CDR2 is LQKENI. The CDR3 sequence: CASSESGTVTYEQYF. The CDR3 nucleotides are TGTGCCAGCTCAGAATCCGGGACGGTAACCTACGAGCAGTACTTC.

The chain recombines TRBV7-9 with TRBJ2-1; 8 bases align to TRBD2. The CDR3 runs 12 residues. Germline V gene data show CDR1 as SEHNR and CDR2 as FQNEAQ (reference sequence). This CDR3 reads CGYGTSYNEQFF. The CDR3 nucleotides read TGTGGTTACGGGACTAGTTACAATGAGCAGTTCTTC.

A few counts support this clonotype. CDR3 nucleotide sequence: TGTGCCAGCAGCCATGGGGGGGGCCGCACTGAAGCTTTCTTT. Translated, it gives CASSHGGGRTEAFF. This chain uses TRBV12-3 or TRBV12-4 with TRBJ1-1; possibly TRBD1 for D (6 bases). V was clipped by 6 bases and J by 4 bases, with 15 bases between them. This CDR3 contains 14 residues.

The rearrangement uses TRBV21-1 and TRBJ2-7; TRBD1, as called in the table, went unchecked against the DNA. TRBV21-1 is a pseudogene. This CDR3 contains 18 residues. The CDR3 is CASSKYPKDSYYPYEQYF. The CDR3, as DNA: TGTGCCAGCAGCAAATATCCAAAGGACAGCTACTACCCCTACGAGCAGTACTTC.

The chain combines TRBV12-3 or TRBV12-4 with TRBJ1-3, with D unclear. Trimming took off 1 base at V and 0 bases at J, with 13 bases between the two ends. The CDR3 is made up of 17 amino acids. CDR3 in DNA: TGTGCCAGCAGTTTAGGCGTGGGCGCTAGCTCTGGAAACACCATATATTTT. Its protein product is CASSLGVGASSGNTIYF.

The chain carries TRBV5-1 and TRBJ2-7, with D tentatively TRBD1 or TRBD2 (5 bases each). The V end lost 1 base, the J end lost 2 bases, and 19 bases lay between the germline ends. Germline CDR1 reads SGHRS; CDR2 reads YFSETQ. The CDR3 loop spans 17 amino acids. For the CDR3, the DNA is TGCGCCAGCAGCTTGATTGGGGGACGACAGACCCCCTACGAGCAGTACTTC. It yields the protein CASSLIGGRQTPYEQYF. Full variable domain (remainder filled in from reference TRBV5-1 and TRBJ2-7): KAGVTQTPRYLIKTRGQQVTLSCSPISGHRSVSWYQQTPGQGLQFLFEYFSETQRNKGNFPGRFSGRQFSNSRSEMNVSTLELGDSALYLCASSLIGGRQTPYEQYFGPGTRLTVT.

A word on this clonotype: The junction departs from germline at one end; a sequencing error may be responsible. The chain combines TRBV24-1 with TRBJ2-6; possibly TRBD2 for D (5 bases). The CDR3 has 13 residues. Germline V CDR1 and CDR2: KGHDR, SFDVKD. This CDR3 reads CATLQPGDNVLTF. The CDR3 DNA is TGTGCCACCCTCCAGCCCGGGGACAACGTCCTGACTTTC.

The chain joins TRBV4-1 to TRBJ1-2; no firm D call. The ends were cut back, 0 bases at V and 8 bases at J, with 7 bases in the middle. CDR1 is MGHRA and CDR2 is YSYEKL in the germline V gene. The CDR3 runs 12 residues. The CDR3 protein is CASSQDWRGYTF. DNA of the CDR3: TGCGCCAGCAGCCAAGATTGGCGGGGCTACACCTTC.

This clonotype was observed at least ten times. The gene calls are TRBV4-2 and TRBJ2-7, with TRBD2 matching over 9 bases. This CDR3 region has 15 residues. Losses at the gene ends were 2 bases for V and 4 bases for J; bases not matched to a gene: 6. Germline V CDR1 and CDR2: LGHNA, YNFKEQ. CDR3 loop: CASSQPTSGIYEQYF. CDR3 sequence (DNA): TGTGCCAGCAGCCAACCGACTAGCGGTATATACGAGCAGTACTTC.

This clonotype has more than one count but fewer than ten. CDR3 sequence reads: CASSLAPGEQYF. The CDR3 bases are TGTGCCAGCAGCTTGGCCCCCGGGGAGCAGTACTTC. The chain combines TRBV5-5 with TRBJ2-7, with unresolved D. The CDR3 is 12 amino acids. V lost 0 bases to trimming and J lost 7 bases, with 8 bases between them. Per the germline V gene, CDR1 is SGHKS and CDR2 is YYEKEE (reference sequence).

There are a few counts of this clonotype. This chain joins TRBV15 and TRBJ2-1; the D is unclear. Germline values: CDR1 LNHNV, CDR2 YYDKDF (reference sequence). V shed 6 bases and J shed 3 bases, with 12 bases lying between them. CDR3 size: 14 residues. The CDR3 DNA sequence: TGTGCCACCAGGACGGCGGCACTCTACAATGAGCAGTTCTTC. It is translated as CATRTAALYNEQFF.

Ten or more counts support this clonotype. The V and J genes are TRBV24-1 and TRBJ2-5; the D is unclear. The CDR3 is made up of 15 amino acids. Trimming shortened V by 6 bases and J by 7 bases, and 20 bases separated the two germline ends. CDR1 and CDR2 (germline): KGHDR, SFDVKD. The CDR3 spells CATSSSKIGLVTQYF. The CDR3, as DNA: TGTGCCACCAGTTCCTCCAAGATCGGCCTTGTGACCCAGTACTTC.

The chain combines TRBV12-3 or TRBV12-4 with TRBJ2-7; 9 bases are shared with TRBD1. The V and J ends lost 8 bases and 2 bases, in that order; junction bases with no gene match: 7. The CDR3 runs to 14 residues. CDR3 loop: CASHGTGFPYEQYF. For the CDR3, the DNA is TGTGCCAGCCACGGGACAGGGTTTCCCTACGAGCAGTACTTC.

To note about this clonotype: This may arise from a read error, as a much more abundant clone is one base away. This chain links TRBV19 with TRBJ2-1; no clear D. CDR3 length: 16 residues. Germline CDR1 and CDR2: LNHDA and SQIVND (reference sequence). This CDR3 reads CASSMESSNPYTEQFF. CDR3 in DNA: TGTGCCAGTAGTATGGAATCTAGTAACCCCTACACTGAGCAGTTCTTC.

The chain has TRBV5-1 and TRBJ2-3, with D tentatively TRBD1 (5 bases). CDR3 size: 14 residues. Germline V gene lookup returns CDR1 SGHRS and CDR2 YFSETQ. The ends were cut back, 5 bases at V and 5 bases at J, with 15 bases in the middle. The CDR3 here is CASSSQGWGDTQYF. The CDR3 nucleotides are TGCGCCAGCAGTTCCCAGGGTTGGGGAGATACGCAGTATTTT.

The CDR3 protein is CASSLDGLAGNFLQSTDTQYF. The CDR3 DNA reads TGTGCCAGCAGCTTAGATGGACTAGCGGGGAACTTTTTACAAAGCACAGATACGCAGTATTTT. This chain connects TRBV11-2 to TRBJ2-3; 12 bases align to TRBD2. This CDR3 is built from 21 residues. CDR1 is SGHAT and CDR2 is FQNNGV in the germline V gene. V dropped 0 bases and J dropped 0; count of bases not matched to a gene: 13.

This clonotype has ten or more counts. This sequence joins TRBV7-3 and TRBJ2-1; 9 bases are shared with TRBD2. There are 17 residues in the CDR3. Per the germline V gene, CDR1 is SGHTA and CDR2 is FQGTGA. Trimming removed 2 bases from V and 8 bases from J; junction bases left unmatched: 13. As DNA, the CDR3 is TGTGCCAGCAGCTTAGATTCGCTGGGCGGGGGGGACGATGAGCAGTTCTTC. Translating gives CASSLDSLGGGDDEQFF.

V and J are TRBV20-1 and TRBJ2-4, with D maybe TRBD1 (5 bases). Looked up from germline, CDR1 is DFQATT and CDR2 is SNEGSKA (reference sequence). This CDR3 has 14 amino acids. Trimming stripped 0 bases from V and 5 bases from J, with 11 bases between. CDR3 residues: CSARDPGAENIQYF. DNA of the CDR3: TGCAGTGCTAGAGATCCTGGGGCAGAAAACATTCAGTACTTC.

The V and J genes are TRBV5-1 and TRBJ2-4; 11 nucleotides align to TRBD2. Germline V CDR1 and CDR2: SGHRS, YFSETQ. Trimming removed 4 bases from V and 5 bases from J; junction bases left unmatched: 5. The CDR3 runs 15 residues. The CDR3 spells CASSDGTSGENIQYF. The CDR3 DNA follows: TGCGCCAGCAGCGATGGGACTAGCGGAGAAAACATTCAGTACTTC.

This clonotype was seen a few times. This chain uses TRBV7-2 with TRBJ1-2; 8 bases are shared with TRBD1. This CDR3 has 16 amino acids. Looked up from germline, CDR1 is SGHTA and CDR2 is FQGNSA. The V and J ends lost 7 bases and 8 bases, in that order; junction bases with no gene match: 18. CDR3 residues: CASTRTGRNSLGGYTF. The CDR3 DNA sequence: TGTGCCAGCACCCGGACAGGGAGAAATTCCCTTGGGGGCTACACCTTC. Supplemented by reference TRBV7-2 and TRBJ1-2, the full variable domain reads GAGVSQSPSNKVTEKGKDVELRCDPISGHTALYWYRQSLGQGLEFLIYFQGNSAPDKSGLPSDRFSAERTGGSVSTLTIQRTQQEDSAVYLCASTRTGRNSLGGYTFGSGTRLTVV.

The CDR3 DNA follows: TGTGCCTGGAGTGTAGAAAGACGTCTGAGAGCTTTCTTT. It translates to CAWSVERRLRAFF. The chain is built from TRBV30 and TRBJ1-1; no reliable D call. Germline CDR1 GTSNPN, CDR2 SVGIG (reference sequence). This CDR3 is 13 amino acids long. V was cut by 0 bases and J by 10 bases, with 15 bases left in between.

The chain carries TRBV12-3 or TRBV12-4 and TRBJ1-1; 9 bases are shared with TRBD1. The CDR3 sequence is 16 residues long. The V segment lost 3 bases and the J segment 1 base; nucleotides outside the gene matches: 6. Here the CDR3 reads CASSFMDRGWNTEAFF. CDR3 bases: TGTGCCAGCAGTTTTATGGACAGGGGCTGGAACACTGAAGCTTTCTTT.

This clonotype was counted between two and nine times. This chain links TRBV24-1 with TRBJ2-1, with a possible D match to TRBD2 (5 bases). The CDR3 totals 14 residues. V dropped 3 bases and J dropped 5 bases, with 10 bases sitting between them. The germline V gene has CDR1 KGHDR and CDR2 SFDVKD. CDR3 protein: CATSDLSADNEQFF. The DNA of the CDR3 is TGTGCCACCAGTGATCTTAGCGCCGACAATGAGCAGTTCTTC.

The rearrangement uses TRBV12-3 or TRBV12-4 and TRBJ1-2, with 8 bases lining up with TRBD1. This CDR3 contains 13 residues. With V trimmed by 3 bases and J by 7 bases, 4 bases remained unmatched. The chain's CDR3 is CASSFKTGGGYTF. The CDR3 coding sequence is TGTGCCAGCAGTTTTAAAACAGGGGGTGGCTACACCTTC.

This clonotype was detected only a few times. This chain connects TRBV12-3 or TRBV12-4 to TRBJ2-7, with a weak D call TRBD1 (5 bases). The CDR3 contains 16 residues. Trimming removed 5 bases from V and 2 bases from J, with 19 bases in between. The CDR3 nucleotides are TGTGCCAGCAGTGAAGGGGCCGCCCCGGAACCCTACGAGCAGTACTTC. Amino acids: CASSEGAAPEPYEQYF.

This clonotype has just a few counts. The rearrangement links TRBV10-3 to TRBJ1-3, with D uncertain. The length of the CDR3 is 15 residues. Germline V gene data show CDR1 as ENHRY and CDR2 as SYGVKD. V was cut by 3 bases and J by 2 bases, with 11 bases left in between. The CDR3 sequence: CAISERVGPGNTIYF. The CDR3 coding sequence is TGTGCCATCAGTGAACGGGTCGGACCTGGAAACACCATATATTTT.